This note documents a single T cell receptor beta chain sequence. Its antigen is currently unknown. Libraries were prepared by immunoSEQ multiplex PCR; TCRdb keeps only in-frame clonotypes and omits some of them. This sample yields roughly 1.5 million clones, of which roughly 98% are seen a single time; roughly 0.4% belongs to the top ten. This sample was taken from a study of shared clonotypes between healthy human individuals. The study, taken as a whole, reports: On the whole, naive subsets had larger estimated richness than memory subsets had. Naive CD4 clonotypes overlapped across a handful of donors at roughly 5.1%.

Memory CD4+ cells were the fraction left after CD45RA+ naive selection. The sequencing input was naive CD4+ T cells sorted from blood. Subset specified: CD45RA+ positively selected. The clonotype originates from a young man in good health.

CDR3 bases: TGTGCCCAGGACAATAGCAATCAGCCCCAGCATTTT. This sequence encodes CAQDNSNQPQHF. V is TRBV21-1 and J is TRBJ1-5; the table's D gene call, TRBD1, was not cross checked with the DNA. TRBV21-1 constitutes a pseudogene. The CDR3 contains 12 residues.